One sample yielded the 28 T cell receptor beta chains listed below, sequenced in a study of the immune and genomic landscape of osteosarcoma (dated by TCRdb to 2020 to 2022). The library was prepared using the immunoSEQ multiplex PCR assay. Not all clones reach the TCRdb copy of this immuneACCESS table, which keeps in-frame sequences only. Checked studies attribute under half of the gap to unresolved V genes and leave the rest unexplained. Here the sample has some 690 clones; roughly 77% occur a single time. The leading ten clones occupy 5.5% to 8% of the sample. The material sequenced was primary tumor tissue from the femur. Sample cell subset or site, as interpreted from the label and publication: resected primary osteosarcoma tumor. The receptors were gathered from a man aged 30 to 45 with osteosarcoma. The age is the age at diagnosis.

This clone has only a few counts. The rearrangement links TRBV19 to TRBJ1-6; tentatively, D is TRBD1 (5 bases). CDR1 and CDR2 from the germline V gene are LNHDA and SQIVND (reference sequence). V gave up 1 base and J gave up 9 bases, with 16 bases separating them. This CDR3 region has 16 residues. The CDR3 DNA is TGTGCCAGTAGTATAGGAGGGACCGGCGGAGGTTCACCCCTCCACTTT. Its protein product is CASSIGGTGGGSPLHF.

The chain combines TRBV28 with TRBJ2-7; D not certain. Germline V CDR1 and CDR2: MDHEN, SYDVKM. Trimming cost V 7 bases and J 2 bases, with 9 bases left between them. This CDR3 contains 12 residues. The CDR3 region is CASNGPPYEQYF. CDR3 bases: TGTGCCAGCAATGGACCCCCCTACGAGCAGTACTTC.

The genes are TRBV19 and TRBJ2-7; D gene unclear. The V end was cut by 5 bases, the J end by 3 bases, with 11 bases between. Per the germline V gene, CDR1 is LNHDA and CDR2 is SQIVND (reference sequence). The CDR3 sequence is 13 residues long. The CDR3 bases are TGTGCCAGTAGTCCGATCTTATACTACGAGCAGTACTTC. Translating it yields CASSPILYYEQYF.

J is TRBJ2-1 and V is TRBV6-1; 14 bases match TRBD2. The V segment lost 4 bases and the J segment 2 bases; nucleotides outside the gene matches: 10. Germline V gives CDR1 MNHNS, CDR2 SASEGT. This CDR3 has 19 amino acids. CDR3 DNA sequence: TGTGCCAGCAGTGGAATAACAGGACTAGCGGGGGGCCCCTACAATGAGCAGTTCTTC. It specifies CASSGITGLAGGPYNEQFF.

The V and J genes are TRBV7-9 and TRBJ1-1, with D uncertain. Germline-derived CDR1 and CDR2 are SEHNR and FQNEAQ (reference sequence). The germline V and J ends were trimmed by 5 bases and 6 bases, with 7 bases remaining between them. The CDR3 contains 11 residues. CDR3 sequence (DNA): TGTGCCAGCAGCACGACGCCTGAAGCTTTCTTT. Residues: CASSTTPEAFF. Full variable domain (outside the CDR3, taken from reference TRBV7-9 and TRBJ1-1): DTGVSQNPRHKITKRGQNVTFRCDPISEHNRLYWYRQTLGQGPEFLTYFQNEAQLEKSRLLSDRFSAERPKGSFSTLEIQRTEQGDSAMYLCASSTTPEAFFGQGTRLTVV.

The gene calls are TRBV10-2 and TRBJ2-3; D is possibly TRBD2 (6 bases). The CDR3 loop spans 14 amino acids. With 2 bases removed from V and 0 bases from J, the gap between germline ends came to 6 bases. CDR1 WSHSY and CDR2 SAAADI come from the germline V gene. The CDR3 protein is CASSEGGSTDTQYF. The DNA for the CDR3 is TGCGCCAGCAGTGAGGGGGGGAGCACAGATACGCAGTATTTT.

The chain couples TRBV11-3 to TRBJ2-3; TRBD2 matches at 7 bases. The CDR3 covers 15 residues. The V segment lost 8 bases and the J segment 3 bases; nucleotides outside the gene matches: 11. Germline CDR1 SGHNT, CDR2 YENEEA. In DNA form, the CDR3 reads TGTGCCAGCGGGCGCGGAAGCGGGGTAACAGATACGCAGTATTTT. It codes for CASGRGSGVTDTQYF.

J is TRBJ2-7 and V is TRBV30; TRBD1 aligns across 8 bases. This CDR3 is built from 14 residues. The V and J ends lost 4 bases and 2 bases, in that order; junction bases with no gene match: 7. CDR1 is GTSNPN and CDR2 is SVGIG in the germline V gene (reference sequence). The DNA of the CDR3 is TGTGCCTGGAACAACAGACAGGGGCCCTACGAGCAGTACTTC. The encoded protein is CAWNNRQGPYEQYF.

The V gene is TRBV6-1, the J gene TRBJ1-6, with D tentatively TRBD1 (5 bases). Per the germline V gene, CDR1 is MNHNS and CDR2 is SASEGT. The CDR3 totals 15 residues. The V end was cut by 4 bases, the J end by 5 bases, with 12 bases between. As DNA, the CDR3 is TGTGCCAGCAGTGTGCACAGGTCCGATAATTCACCCCTCCACTTT. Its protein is CASSVHRSDNSPLHF.

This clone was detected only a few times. The CDR3 coding sequence is TGTGCCAGCAGCATCAAACAGGGGTTTTCTGGAAACACCATATATTTT. It encodes CASSIKQGFSGNTIYF. The rearrangement links TRBV11-2 to TRBJ1-3; 7 nucleotides align to TRBD1. Unmatched junction bases numbered 8, after V lost 5 bases and J lost 1 base. CDR3 length equals 16 residues. CDR1 and CDR2 from the germline V gene are SGHAT and FQNNGV.

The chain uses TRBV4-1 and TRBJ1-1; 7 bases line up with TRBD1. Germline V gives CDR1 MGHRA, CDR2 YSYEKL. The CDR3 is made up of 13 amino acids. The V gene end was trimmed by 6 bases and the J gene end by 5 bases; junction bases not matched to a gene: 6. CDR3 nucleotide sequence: TGCGCCAGCAGGTCACCAGGGGGGACTGAAGCTTTCTTT. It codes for CASRSPGGTEAFF.

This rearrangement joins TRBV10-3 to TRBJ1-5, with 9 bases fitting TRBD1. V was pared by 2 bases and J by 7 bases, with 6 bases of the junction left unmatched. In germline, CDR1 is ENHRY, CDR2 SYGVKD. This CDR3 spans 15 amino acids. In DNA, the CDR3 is TGTGCCATCAGTGAGACAGGGGGCTTGGGCCAGCCCCAGCATTTT. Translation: CAISETGGLGQPQHF.

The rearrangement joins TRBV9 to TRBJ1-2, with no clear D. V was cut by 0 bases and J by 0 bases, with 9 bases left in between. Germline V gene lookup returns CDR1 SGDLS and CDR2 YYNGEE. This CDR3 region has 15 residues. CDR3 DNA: TGTGCCAGCAGCGTAGGCCCCGAGGCTAACTATGGCTACACCTTC. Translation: CASSVGPEANYGYTF.

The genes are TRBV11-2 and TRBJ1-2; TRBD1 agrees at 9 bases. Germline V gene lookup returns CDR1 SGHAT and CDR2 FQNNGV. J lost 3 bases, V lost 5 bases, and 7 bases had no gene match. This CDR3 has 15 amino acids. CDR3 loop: CASSIPDRGYYGYTF. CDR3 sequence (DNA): TGTGCCAGCAGCATACCGGACAGGGGATACTATGGCTACACCTTC. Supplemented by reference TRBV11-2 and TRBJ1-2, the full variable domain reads EAGVAQSPRYKIIEKRQSVAFWCNPISGHATLYWYQQILGQGPKLLIQFQNNGVVDDSQLPKDRFSAERLKGVDSTLKIQPAKLEDSAVYLCASSIPDRGYYGYTFGSGTRLTVV.

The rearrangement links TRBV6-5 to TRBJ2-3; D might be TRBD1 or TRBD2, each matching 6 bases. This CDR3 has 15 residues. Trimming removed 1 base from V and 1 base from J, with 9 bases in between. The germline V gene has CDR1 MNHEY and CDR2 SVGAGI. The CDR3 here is CASSYLGGGTDTQYF. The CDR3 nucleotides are TGTGCCAGCAGTTACTTGGGGGGCGGCACAGATACGCAGTATTTT.

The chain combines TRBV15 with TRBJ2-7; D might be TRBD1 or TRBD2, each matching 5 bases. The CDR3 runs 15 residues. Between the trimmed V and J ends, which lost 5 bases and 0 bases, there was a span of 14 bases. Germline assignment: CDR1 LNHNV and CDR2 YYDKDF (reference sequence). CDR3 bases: TGTGCCACCAGCGGGACCGGGACCACCTCCTACGAGCAGTACTTC. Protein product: CATSGTGTTSYEQYF.

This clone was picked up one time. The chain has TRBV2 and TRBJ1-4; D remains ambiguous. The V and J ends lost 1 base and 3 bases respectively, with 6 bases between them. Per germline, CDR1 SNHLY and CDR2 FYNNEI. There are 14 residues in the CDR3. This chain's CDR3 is CASSEVAANEKLFF. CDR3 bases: TGTGCCAGCAGTGAAGTGGCAGCTAATGAAAAACTGTTTTTT.

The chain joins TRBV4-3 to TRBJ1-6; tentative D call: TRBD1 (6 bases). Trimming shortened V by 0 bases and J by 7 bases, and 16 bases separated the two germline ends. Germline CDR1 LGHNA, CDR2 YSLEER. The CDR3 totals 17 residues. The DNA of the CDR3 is TGCGCCAGCAGCCAAGATCGGGGGGGGGCTGCCAATTCACCCCTCCACTTT. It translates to CASSQDRGGAANSPLHF.

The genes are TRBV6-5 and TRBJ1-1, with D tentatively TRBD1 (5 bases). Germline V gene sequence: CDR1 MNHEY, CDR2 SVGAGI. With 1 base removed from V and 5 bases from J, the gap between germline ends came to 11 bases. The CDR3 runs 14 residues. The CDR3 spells CASSYFGGRTEAFF. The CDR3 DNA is TGTGCCAGCAGTTACTTTGGGGGAAGGACTGAAGCTTTCTTT.

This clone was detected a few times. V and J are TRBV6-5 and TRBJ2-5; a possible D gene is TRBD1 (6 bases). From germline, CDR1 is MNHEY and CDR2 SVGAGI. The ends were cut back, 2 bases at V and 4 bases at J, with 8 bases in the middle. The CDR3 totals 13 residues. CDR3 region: CASSYLGAETQYF. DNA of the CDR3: TGTGCCAGCAGTTACCTGGGGGCAGAGACCCAGTACTTC.

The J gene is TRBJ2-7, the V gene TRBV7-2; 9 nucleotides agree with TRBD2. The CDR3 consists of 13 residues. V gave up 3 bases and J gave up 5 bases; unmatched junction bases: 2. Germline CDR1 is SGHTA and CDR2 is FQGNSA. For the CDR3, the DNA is TGTGCCAGCAGCTTGGGACTAGCTAACGAGCAGTACTTC. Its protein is CASSLGLANEQYF.

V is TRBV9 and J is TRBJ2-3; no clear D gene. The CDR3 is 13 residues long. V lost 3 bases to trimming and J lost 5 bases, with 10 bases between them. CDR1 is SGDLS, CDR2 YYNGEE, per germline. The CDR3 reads CASSALLRDTQYF. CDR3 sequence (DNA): TGTGCCAGCAGCGCCCTCCTCCGAGATACGCAGTATTTT.

The CDR3 spells CASSEGTGGADTQYF. The CDR3 DNA reads as TGTGCCAGCAGTGAAGGGACAGGGGGCGCAGATACGCAGTATTTT. The V call is TRBV6-4, the J call TRBJ2-3, with 12 bases that match TRBD1. The CDR3 runs 15 residues. The germline gives CDR1 MRHNA, CDR2 SNTAGT. J gave up 4 bases and V 3 bases, and 2 bases lay outside the gene matches.

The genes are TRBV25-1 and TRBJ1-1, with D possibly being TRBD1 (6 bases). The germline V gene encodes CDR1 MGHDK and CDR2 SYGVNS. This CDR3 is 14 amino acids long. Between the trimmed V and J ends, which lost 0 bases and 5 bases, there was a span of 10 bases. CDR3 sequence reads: CASSEYNRGTEAFF. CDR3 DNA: TGTGCCAGCAGTGAATATAATAGGGGGACTGAAGCTTTCTTT.

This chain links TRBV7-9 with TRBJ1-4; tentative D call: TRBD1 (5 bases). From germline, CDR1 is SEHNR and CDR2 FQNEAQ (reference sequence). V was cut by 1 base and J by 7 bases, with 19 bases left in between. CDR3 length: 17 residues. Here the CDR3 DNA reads TGTGCCAGCAGCTTAGGGGAAGTTGTTCAGGGTGGTGAAAAACTGTTTTTT. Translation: CASSLGEVVQGGEKLFF. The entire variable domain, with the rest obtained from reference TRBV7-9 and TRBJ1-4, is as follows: DTGVSQNPRHKITKRGQNVTFRCDPISEHNRLYWYRQTLGQGPEFLTYFQNEAQLEKSRLLSDRFSAERPKGSFSTLEIQRTEQGDSAMYLCASSLGEVVQGGEKLFFGSGTQLSVL.

CDR3 DNA: TGTGCCAGCAGTGACGAGGAAGCCGGTGAAGCTTTCTTT. Translated, it gives CASSDEEAGEAFF. This chain joins TRBV6-5 and TRBJ1-1; D gene ambiguous. Trimming stripped 5 bases from V and 7 bases from J, with 14 bases between. The CDR3 has 13 residues. From germline, CDR1 is MNHEY and CDR2 SVGAGI.

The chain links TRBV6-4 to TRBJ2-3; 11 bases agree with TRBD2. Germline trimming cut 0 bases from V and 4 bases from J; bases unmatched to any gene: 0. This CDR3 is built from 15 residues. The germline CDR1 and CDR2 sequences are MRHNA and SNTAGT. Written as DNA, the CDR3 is TGTGCCAGCAGTGACTCTAGCGGGGGGGCAGATACGCAGTATTTT. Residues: CASSDSSGGADTQYF.

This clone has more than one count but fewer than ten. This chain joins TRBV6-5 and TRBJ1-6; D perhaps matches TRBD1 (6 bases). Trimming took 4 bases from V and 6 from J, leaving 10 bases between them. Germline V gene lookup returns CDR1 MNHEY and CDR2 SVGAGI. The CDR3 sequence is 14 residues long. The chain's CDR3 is CASSLLGGNSPLHF. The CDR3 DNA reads TGTGCCAGCAGTTTATTAGGGGGTAATTCACCCCTCCACTTT.